This TCR beta chain came from a study of blood T cell repertoires in COVID-19. Whole-study context: Some COVID-19 samples were acute and others convalescent; all came from the United States, Italy and Spain. T cells, B-cell-depleted T cells, or PBMCs provided the cDNA or gDNA that served as material.

In the original processing: Reference gene primer amplification yielded estimated nucleated cell counts. The protocol was immunoSEQ multiplex PCR, while the TCRdb copy is restricted to in-frame clones and leaves out a portion. V, J and clone size were drawn from that table, and D and trimming were deduced from the DNA. The sample records about 24,000 clones, approximately 85% being singletons. The V end was cut by 1 base, the J end by 5 bases, with 11 bases between. The CDR3 loop spans 14 amino acids. Germline V gene lookup returns CDR1 SGHAT and CDR2 FQNNGV. The source of this sequence is a human donor in a cohort sampled during active COVID-19. Material for sequencing was peripheral blood. The chain joins TRBV11-2 to TRBJ2-5; weak D call: TRBD1 (6 bases). CDR3 amino acids: CASSLARGWETQYF. The CDR3 coding sequence is TGTGCCAGCAGCTTAGCCAGGGGTTGGGAGACCCAGTACTTC.